Reported below is one T cell receptor (beta chain). The data were obtained in a study of shared clonotypes between healthy human individuals. Only in-frame clones appear in the TCRdb table, and some are missing; sequencing was by immunoSEQ multiplex PCR. The sample lists roughly 450,000 clones, around 79% occurring once. The junction had 12 bases not matched to a gene; V was cut back by 4 bases and J by 7 bases. Germline V gene sequence: CDR1 SGHTS, CDR2 YDEGEE. This CDR3 has 15 amino acids. The sequenced material came from PBMCs. The receptor's source is a woman aged 40 to 50 in good health. Some clones in this sample may be carry-over from other donors' samples. The chain is built from TRBV5-8 and TRBJ1-1; 8 nucleotides match TRBD1. The CDR3 region has the DNA TGTGCCAGCAGCCACGGACAGGGCCGTAACTTTGAAGCTTTCTTT. It specifies CASSHGQGRNFEAFF.